This T cell receptor beta chain originates from a study of T cell repertoires in cytomegalovirus infection. The germline V and J ends were trimmed by 0 bases and 5 bases, with 15 bases remaining between them. The CDR3 extends over 16 amino acids. CDR1 and CDR2 from the germline V gene are LGHNA and YSLEER. Broader study findings: HLA-C-restricted CMV-specific TCR beta clonotypes prevailed in the ex vivo response.

TCRdb processed the reads anew with MiXCR; each CDR3 protein has one entry. Among 290,000 or so distinct CDR3 sequences, 25% were seen once, and the ten largest hold approximately 15%. A few counts support this clonotype. Its antigen is still unknown. Sample: PBMCs. The TCR was taken from a human donor in good health (CMV status not recorded). Some clones in this sample may be carry-over from other donors' samples. This chain connects TRBV4-3 to TRBJ2-3; tentative D call: TRBD2 (6 bases). The CDR3 region is CASSQDLKLAGDTQYF. CDR3 in DNA: TGCGCCAGCAGCCAAGATTTAAAACTAGCAGGAGATACGCAGTATTTT.